This T cell receptor (beta chain) stems from a study of response to subunit inactivated influenza vaccine. Using its own MiXCR run on the RT-PCR reads, TCRdb lists one record per CDR3 protein. The table includes some 640,000 distinct CDR3 sequences, roughly 14% detected once. Study observations and caveats: Authors suggested seasonal influenza vaccinations each recruit few new T cells.

This clonotype was counted ten times or more. The antigen remains undetermined. The sequence was obtained from a man aged 50-59 years who received an inactivated influenza vaccine. The specimen was PBMCs from blood, collected less than 15 days before vaccination.

The CDR3 protein is CASSYSRRSYEQYF. The CDR3 DNA reads TGTGCCAGCAGCTACAGCCGACGCTCCTACGAGCAGTACTTC. V gene TRBV12-3 or TRBV12-4 combines with J gene TRBJ2-7; D not resolved. The CDR3 sequence is 14 residues long. Trimming removed 6 bases from V and 0 bases from J, with 12 bases in between.